The clone carrying this T cell receptor beta chain was counted only a few times. Its antigen is unidentified. Germline V lookup: CDR1 MNHNS, CDR2 SASEGT. The CDR3 length is 14 residues. V lost 2 bases, J lost 9 bases, and 14 bases lay in between. This entry is derived from a study of cytomegalovirus exposure and HLA in healthy donors. Study as a whole: From HLA-typed donors, an early data release held about 92 million unique TCRs.

The study ran its PCR with 60 Vbeta and 13 Jbeta primers. Data came from immunoSEQ multiplex PCR; TCRdb stores just in-frame clones and leaves some out. The sample consists of roughly 120,000 clones, around 10% of them appearing once. Study-wide points: Previously analyzed data showed that most TCR beta V segments were productive at a frequency of about 90% or about 30%. The authors listed 180 or so TCR beta chains as cytomegalovirus-associated. It was only CMV serostatus that was available as immune exposure information.

The sample taken for sequencing was PBMCs. This TCR was sampled from a man aged 25-40 years in good health and CMV-seronegative. The rearrangement uses TRBV6-1 and TRBJ2-1, with TRBD2 as a possible D gene (7 bases). CDR3 in amino acids: CASSEPRGGGEQFF. The CDR3 bases are TGTGCCAGCAGTGAACCAAGGGGGGGAGGTGAGCAGTTCTTC.